This T cell receptor (beta chain) came from a study of chemoradiotherapy in HPV16-positive cancers (dated by TCRdb to 2021 to 2024). Context from the whole study: Functional T-cell assays on cells from two HPV16-positive patients defined candidate HPV-specific T-cell clones and common TCR motifs. Whether T-cell immunity against the HPV oncoproteins E6 and E7 changes during chemoradiotherapy and whether survival is affected by this immunity were examined in the study. Next, the candidate HPV-specific TCRs and motifs were followed in TCR repertoires from around 87 patients with HPV-related cancers.

The library was produced with the immunoSEQ multiplex PCR assay. TCRdb took this table from immuneACCESS and kept in-frame rearrangements with V and J called. Such tables lack part of the clones; where checked against another copy, unresolved V genes explain under half of the gap, and the rest is unexplained. The sample table holds around 22,000 clones, of which 80% to 95% were seen once. The top ten hold 15% to 20% of the sample. Repertoires were sampled repeatedly over the course of chemoradiotherapy, so clonal expansion could be followed in the tumor microenvironment. This clone was detected once. What antigen it recognizes has not been identified. No clone much larger than this one lies a single base away; base qualities are absent. The germline V gene encodes CDR1 SGDLS and CDR2 YYNGEE. Trimming leaves V shorter by 1 base and J shorter by 4 bases, with the junction holding 10 bases beyond the gene matches. The CDR3 has 18 amino acids, counting the end cysteine and phenylalanine. The kept DNA is CDR3 alone, 54 bases in frame from the first base.

Overall study results and their limits: Expansion of candidate HPV-specific clones and E7-related TCR motifs was observed in the tumor microenvironment during treatment, whereas no such expansion was observed for non-HPV-specific T cells. Improved recurrence-free survival in HPV16-positive patients was associated with expansion of HPV-responsive T cells during chemoradiotherapy. The survival association was reported for HPV16-positive patients, and the functional definition of HPV-specific T cells was derived from only two HPV16-positive patients.

The TCR was taken from a human donor with HPV-associated anogenital cancer. The chain employs TRBV9 and TRBJ2-2; 10 central nucleotides agree with TRBD1. The starting material was blood, obtained from a patient who underwent chemoradiotherapy. The nucleotide sequence reads TGTGCCAGCAGCGTATTTTCCACGACAGGGGGCGGCACCGGGGAGCTGTTTTTT. It specifies CASSVFSTTGGGTGELFF.